One sample yielded the 3 T cell receptor beta chains listed below, sequenced in a study of CD8 T cells in ankylosing spondylitis. TCRdb analysed the 5' RACE reads with MiXCR anew, one entry per CDR3 protein. The table has under 400,000 distinct CDR3 sequences, about 9.9% seen once; the top ten hold roughly a tenth. Sequencing input: blood, either unsorted or a sorted T cell fraction (not recorded which). All receptors come from a female donor with ankylosing spondylitis or in good health (not recorded which).

This clonotype was observed a handful of times. The V and J genes are TRBV5-6 and TRBJ1-1; 9 bases map to TRBD1. Germline trimming cut 3 bases from V and 3 bases from J; bases unmatched to any gene: 9. CDR1 is SGHDT, CDR2 YYEEEE, per germline. CDR3 size: 16 residues. CDR3 region: CASSYYRDREDTEAFF. The CDR3 DNA is TGTGCCAGCAGCTACTACCGGGACAGGGAAGACACTGAAGCTTTCTTT. The whole variable domain, remainder taken from reference TRBV5-6 and TRBJ1-1, is DAGVTQSPTHLIKTRGQQVTLRCSPKSGHDTVSWYQQALGQGPQFIFQYYEEEERQRGNFPDRFSGHQFPNYSSELNVNALLLGDSALYLCASSYYRDREDTEAFFGQGTRLTVV.

This clonotype was detected a few times. A junction boundary mismatches the germline segment, possibly from a read error. The V gene is TRBV12-3 or TRBV12-4, the J gene TRBJ2-3, with D tentatively TRBD2 (5 bases). This CDR3 contains 19 residues. Here the CDR3 reads CAISLMEIRGLLGTDTQYF. CDR3 in DNA: TGTGCCATCAGTTTGATGGAGATCCGAGGACTCCTTGGCACAGATACGCAGTATTTT.

The sample holds many counts of this clonotype. This chain links TRBV15 with TRBJ1-2, with D hard to call. CDR1 is LNHNV and CDR2 is YYDKDF in the germline V gene (reference sequence). V was shortened by 0 bases and J by 7 bases, with 15 bases between the two germline ends. The CDR3 totals 15 residues. The CDR3 DNA is TGTGCCACCAGCAGAGATCGGCGCCGCGGGTCTGGCTACACCTTC. This codes for CATSRDRRRGSGYTF.